This T cell receptor beta chain is drawn from a study of identical twins. The CDR3 consists of 16 residues. Trimming removed 0 bases at V and 3 bases at J, with 12 bases between. CDR1 and CDR2 from the germline V gene are SGHRS and YFSETQ. TCRdb redid the calling of the 5' RACE reads with MiXCR, one entry per CDR3 protein. The sample has hundreds of thousands of distinct CDR3 sequences; roughly 7.2% are singletons. This clonotype was detected ten times or more. Another study also made use of these data, one on yellow fever vaccine responses in identical twins.

This receptor was taken from a woman aged 18-29 years in good health. The sample comprised PBMCs. This chain connects TRBV5-1 to TRBJ1-4; perhaps TRBD1 as D (5 bases). CDR3 nucleotide sequence: TGCGCCAGCAGCTTGGATGGGGGTTCGGCTAATGAAAAACTGTTTTTT. Protein: CASSLDGGSANEKLFF.